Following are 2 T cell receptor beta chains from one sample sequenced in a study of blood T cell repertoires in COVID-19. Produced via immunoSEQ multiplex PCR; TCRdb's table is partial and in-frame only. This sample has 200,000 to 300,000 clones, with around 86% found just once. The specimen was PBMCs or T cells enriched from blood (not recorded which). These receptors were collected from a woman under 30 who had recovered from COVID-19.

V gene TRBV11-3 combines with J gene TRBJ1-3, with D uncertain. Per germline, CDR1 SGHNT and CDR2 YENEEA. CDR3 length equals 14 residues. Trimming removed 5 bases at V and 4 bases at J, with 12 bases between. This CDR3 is CASSPTREGNTIYF. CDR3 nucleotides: TGTGCCAGCAGCCCTACTCGGGAAGGAAACACCATATATTTT. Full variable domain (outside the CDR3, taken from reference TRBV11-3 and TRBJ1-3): EAGVVQSPRYKIIEKKQPVAFWCNPISGHNTLYWYLQNLGQGPELLIRYENEEAVDDSQLPKDRFSAERLKGVDSTLKIQPAELGDSAVYLCASSPTREGNTIYFGEGSWLTVV.

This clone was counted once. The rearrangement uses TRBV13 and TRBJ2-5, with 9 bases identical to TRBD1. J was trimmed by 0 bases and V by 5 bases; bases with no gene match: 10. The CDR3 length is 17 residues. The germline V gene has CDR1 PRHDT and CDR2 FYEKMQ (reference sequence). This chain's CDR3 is CASSRRIRDRDQETQYF. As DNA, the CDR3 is TGTGCCAGCAGCAGGCGGATCCGGGACAGGGACCAAGAGACCCAGTACTTC.